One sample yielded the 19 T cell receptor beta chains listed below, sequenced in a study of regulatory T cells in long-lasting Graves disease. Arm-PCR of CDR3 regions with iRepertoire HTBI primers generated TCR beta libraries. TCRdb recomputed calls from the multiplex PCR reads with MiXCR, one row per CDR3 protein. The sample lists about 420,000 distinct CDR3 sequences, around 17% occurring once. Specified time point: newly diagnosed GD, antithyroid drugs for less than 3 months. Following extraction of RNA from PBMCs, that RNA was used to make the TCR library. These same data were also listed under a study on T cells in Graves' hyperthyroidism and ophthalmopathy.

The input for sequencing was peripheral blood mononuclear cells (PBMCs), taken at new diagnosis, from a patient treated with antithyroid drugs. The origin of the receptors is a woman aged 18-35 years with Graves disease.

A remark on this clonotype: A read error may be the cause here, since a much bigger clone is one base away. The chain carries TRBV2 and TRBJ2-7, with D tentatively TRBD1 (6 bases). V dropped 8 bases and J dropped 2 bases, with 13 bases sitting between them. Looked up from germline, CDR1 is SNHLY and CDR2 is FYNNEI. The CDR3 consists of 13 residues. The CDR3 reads CASGQTGTYEQYF. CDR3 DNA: TGTGCCAGCGGGCAGACAGGAACCTACGAGCAGTACTTC.

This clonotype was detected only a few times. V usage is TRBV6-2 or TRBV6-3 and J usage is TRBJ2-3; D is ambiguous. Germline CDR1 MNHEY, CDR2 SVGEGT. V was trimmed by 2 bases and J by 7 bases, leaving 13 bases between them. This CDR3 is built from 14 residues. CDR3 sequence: CASSYRESPYTQYF. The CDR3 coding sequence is TGTGCCAGCAGTTACAGGGAAAGTCCTTATACGCAGTATTTT.

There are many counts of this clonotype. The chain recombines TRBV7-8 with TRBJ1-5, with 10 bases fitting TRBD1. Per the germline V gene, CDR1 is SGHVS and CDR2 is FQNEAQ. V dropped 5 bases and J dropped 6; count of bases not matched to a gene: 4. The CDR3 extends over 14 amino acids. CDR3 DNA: TGTGCCAGCAGCCCGGACAGGGGGTTTCAGCCCCAGCATTTT. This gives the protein CASSPDRGFQPQHF.

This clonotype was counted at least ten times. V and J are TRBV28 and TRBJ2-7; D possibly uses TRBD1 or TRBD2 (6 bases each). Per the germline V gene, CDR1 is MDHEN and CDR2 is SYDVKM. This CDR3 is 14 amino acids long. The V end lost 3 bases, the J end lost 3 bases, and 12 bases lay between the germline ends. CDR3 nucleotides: TGTGCCAGCAGTTTTGTCGGGGGCCTCTACGAGCAGTACTTC. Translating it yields CASSFVGGLYEQYF. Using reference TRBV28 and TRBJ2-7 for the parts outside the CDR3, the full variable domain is DVKVTQSSRYLVKRTGEKVFLECVQDMDHENMFWYRQDPGLGLRLIYFSYDVKMKEKGDIPEGYSVSREKKERFSLILESASTNQTSMYLCASSFVGGLYEQYFGPGTRLTVT.

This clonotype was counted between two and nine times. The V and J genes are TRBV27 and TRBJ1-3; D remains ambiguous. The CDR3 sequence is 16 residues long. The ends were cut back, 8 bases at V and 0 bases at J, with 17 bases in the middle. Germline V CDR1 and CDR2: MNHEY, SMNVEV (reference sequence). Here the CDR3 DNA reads TGTGCCAGCCCAGTTCTCCCAGAGAACTCTGGAAACACCATATATTTT. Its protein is CASPVLPENSGNTIYF.

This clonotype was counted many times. The CDR3 is CASSLSVRGNEQFF. In DNA, the CDR3 is TGTGCCAGCAGCTTATCGGTCAGGGGGAATGAGCAGTTCTTC. The chain uses TRBV7-3 and TRBJ2-1, with 7 bases aligning to TRBD1. CDR3 length: 14 residues. CDR1 SGHTA and CDR2 FQGTGA come from the germline V gene. V lost 2 bases to trimming and J lost 7 bases; unmatched junction nucleotides: 5.

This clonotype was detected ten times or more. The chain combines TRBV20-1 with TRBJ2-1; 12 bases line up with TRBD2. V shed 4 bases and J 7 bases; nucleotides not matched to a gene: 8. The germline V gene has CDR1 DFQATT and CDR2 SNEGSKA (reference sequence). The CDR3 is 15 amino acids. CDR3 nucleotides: TGCAGTGCTACGGAAGGACTAGCGGGACAGAATGAGCAGTTCTTC. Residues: CSATEGLAGQNEQFF.

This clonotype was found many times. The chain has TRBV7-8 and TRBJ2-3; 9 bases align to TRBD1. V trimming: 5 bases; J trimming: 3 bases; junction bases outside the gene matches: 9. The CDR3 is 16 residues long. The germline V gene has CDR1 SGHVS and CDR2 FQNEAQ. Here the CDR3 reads CASSANRDRETDTQYF. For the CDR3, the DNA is TGTGCCAGCAGCGCTAACCGGGACAGGGAAACAGATACGCAGTATTTT.

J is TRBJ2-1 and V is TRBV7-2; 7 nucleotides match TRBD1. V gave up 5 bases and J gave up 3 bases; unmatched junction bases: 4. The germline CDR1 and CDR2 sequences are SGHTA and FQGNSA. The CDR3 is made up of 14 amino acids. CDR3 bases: TGTGCCAGCAGCCGGGACAGCCTCTACAATGAGCAGTTCTTC. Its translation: CASSRDSLYNEQFF.

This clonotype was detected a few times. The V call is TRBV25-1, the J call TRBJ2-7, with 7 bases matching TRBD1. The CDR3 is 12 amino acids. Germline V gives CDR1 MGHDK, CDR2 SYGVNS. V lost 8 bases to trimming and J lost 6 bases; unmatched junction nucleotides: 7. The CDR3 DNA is TGTGCCAGCGACGTGGGGGACAGCGAGCAGTACTTC. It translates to CASDVGDSEQYF.

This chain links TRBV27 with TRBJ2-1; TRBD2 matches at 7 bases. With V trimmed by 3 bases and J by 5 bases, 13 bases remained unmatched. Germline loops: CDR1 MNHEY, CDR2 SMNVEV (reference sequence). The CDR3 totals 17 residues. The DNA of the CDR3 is TGTGCCAGCAGTTTCTCTTTGGGAGGGCCTGGGAACAATGAGCAGTTCTTC. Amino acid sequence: CASSFSLGGPGNNEQFF.

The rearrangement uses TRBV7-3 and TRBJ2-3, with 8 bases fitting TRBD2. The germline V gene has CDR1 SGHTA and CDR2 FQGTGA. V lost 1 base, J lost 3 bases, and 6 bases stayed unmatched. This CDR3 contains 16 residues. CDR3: CASSLSSGGGTDTQYF. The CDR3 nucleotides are TGTGCCAGCAGCTTAAGCTCGGGAGGGGGGACAGATACGCAGTATTTT.

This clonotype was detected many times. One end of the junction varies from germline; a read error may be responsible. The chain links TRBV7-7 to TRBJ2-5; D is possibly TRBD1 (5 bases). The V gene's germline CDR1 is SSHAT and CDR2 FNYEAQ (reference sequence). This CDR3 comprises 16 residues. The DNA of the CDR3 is TGTGCTAGCAGCTTAGTCGTAGGGGCGTTCCAAGAGACCCAGTACTTC. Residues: CASSLVVGAFQETQYF.

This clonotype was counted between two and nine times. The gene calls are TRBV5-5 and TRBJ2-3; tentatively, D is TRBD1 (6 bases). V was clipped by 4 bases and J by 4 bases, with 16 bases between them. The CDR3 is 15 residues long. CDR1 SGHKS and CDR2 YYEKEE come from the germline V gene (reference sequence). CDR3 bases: TGTGCCAGCAGCCTGGTAGGGGGTCGGGCAGATACGCAGTATTTT. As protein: CASSLVGGRADTQYF.

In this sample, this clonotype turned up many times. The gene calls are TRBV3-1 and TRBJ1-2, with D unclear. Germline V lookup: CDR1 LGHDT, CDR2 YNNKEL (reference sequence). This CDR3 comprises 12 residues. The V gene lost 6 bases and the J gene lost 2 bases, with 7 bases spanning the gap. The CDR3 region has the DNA TGTGCCAGCAGAGGAGAAAACTATGGCTACACCTTC. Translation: CASRGENYGYTF.

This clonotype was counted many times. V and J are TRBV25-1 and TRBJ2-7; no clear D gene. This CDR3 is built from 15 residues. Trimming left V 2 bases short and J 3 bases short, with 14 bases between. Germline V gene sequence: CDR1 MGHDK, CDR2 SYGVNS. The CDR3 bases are TGTGCCAGCAGTGAACGCCCTCGGGTATACTACGAGCAGTACTTC. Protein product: CASSERPRVYYEQYF.

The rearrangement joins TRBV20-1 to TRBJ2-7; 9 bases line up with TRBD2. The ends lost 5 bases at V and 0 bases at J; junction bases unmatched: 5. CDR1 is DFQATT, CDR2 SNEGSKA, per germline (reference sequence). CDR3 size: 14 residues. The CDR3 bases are TGCAGTGCTTTAATAGCGGGGGACTCCTACGAGCAGTACTTC. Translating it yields CSALIAGDSYEQYF.

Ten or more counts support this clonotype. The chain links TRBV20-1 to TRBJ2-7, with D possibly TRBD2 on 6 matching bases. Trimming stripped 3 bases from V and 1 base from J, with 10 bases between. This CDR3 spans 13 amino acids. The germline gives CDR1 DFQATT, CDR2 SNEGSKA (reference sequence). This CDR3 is CSARGDLSYEQYF. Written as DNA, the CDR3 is TGCAGTGCTAGGGGGGACTTATCCTACGAGCAGTACTTC.

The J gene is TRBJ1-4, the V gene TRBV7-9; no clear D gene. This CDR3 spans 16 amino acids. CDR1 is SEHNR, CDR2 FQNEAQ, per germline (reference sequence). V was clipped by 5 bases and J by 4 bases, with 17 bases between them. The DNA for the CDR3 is TGTGCCAGCAGCGAATCCTACGGATCTCTTAATGAAAAACTGTTTTTT. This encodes CASSESYGSLNEKLFF.